This is a list of T cell receptor beta chains from one sample in a study of blood T cell repertoires in COVID-19. Method: immunoSEQ multiplex PCR; TCRdb's copy keeps in-frame clones and lacks some. The repertoire holds some 73,000 clones, with approximately 85% as singletons. Sequenced input: peripheral blood. The receptors derive from a man aged 50 or older with COVID-19, enrolled during active disease. Both conserved end residues are trimmed from each CDR3. Fields, in order: V gene, J gene, CDR3 protein.

TRBV6-5	TRBJ2-1	ASSSFRDSNEQF
TRBV2	TRBJ1-2	ASSEVTELYGYT
TRBV18	TRBJ1-1	ASSARQGGSEAF
TRBV6-2/TRBV6-3	TRBJ2-4	ASSTAPDRVDIQY
TRBV5-1	TRBJ1-6	ASSTDPGGVGSPLH
TRBV6-5	TRBJ1-6	ASSRVAGAGSPLH
TRBV27	TRBJ1-1	ASSKTGLNTEAF
TRBV19	TRBJ2-3	ASSMGGADTQY
TRBV9	TRBJ2-1	ASSFNGAGVYNEQF
TRBV11-3	TRBJ2-7	ASSQGTFDEQY
TRBV30	TRBJ1-2	AWSVKGPYGYT
TRBV4-1	TRBJ2-1	ASSQEKGSGRARDEQF
TRBV5-8	TRBJ1-5	ASSFGTVINQPQH
TRBV21-1	TRBJ1-1	ASSMIPGQGLAMNTEAF
TRBV6-6	TRBJ1-1	ASNLDSTEAF
TRBV18	TRBJ2-7	ASSPTGQGLYEQY
TRBV9	TRBJ1-1	ASSPGTGKTF
TRBV7-3	TRBJ2-7	ASSLAQGTPYEQY
TRBV28	TRBJ1-1	ASSTPGGTEAF
TRBV7-3	TRBJ1-1	ASSLNPSSGNTEAF
TRBV11-2	TRBJ2-1	ASSLGGAGVGNEQF